Reported below is one T cell receptor beta chain. The sample is drawn from a study of blood T cell repertoires in COVID-19. At the level of the study: Spain, Italy and the United States supplied samples that represented acute and convalescent COVID-19. Sources were T cells, B-cell-depleted T cells, or PBMCs; the material itself was cDNA or gDNA.

CDR3 size: 15 residues. The germline CDR1 and CDR2 sequences are LGHDT and YNNKEL (reference sequence). V was shortened by 3 bases and J by 7 bases, with 13 bases between the two germline ends. Authors' methods: Amplified reference gene primers provided the basis for estimating nucleated cell counts. Assay used: immunoSEQ multiplex PCR; TCRdb lists only in-frame clones, some missing. The D gene and trimming were derived from the DNA, and the V and J assignments and clone size from that table. This sample yields some 64,000 clones, of which roughly 80% are seen a single time; 15% to 20% belongs to the top ten.

The J gene is TRBJ1-6, the V gene TRBV3-1 (or the pseudogene TRBV3-2), with D maybe TRBD1 (6 bases). The sequencing sample was made of peripheral blood. The TCR originated in a man aged 60 to 75 with COVID-19, enrolled during active disease. CDR3 region: CASSQGGPGNSPLHF. CDR3 DNA sequence: TGTGCCAGCAGCCAGGGGGGGCCGGGGAATTCACCCCTCCACTTT.